Each of the 28 T cell receptor beta chains below was sequenced from the same sample in a study of T-cell reconstitution after alpha-beta-depleted transplantation in children. Preparing the TCRbeta library involved the use of unique molecular identifiers. TCRdb re-called the PCR reads through MiXCR, storing one row per CDR3 protein. The sample shows about 260,000 distinct CDR3 sequences, under 14% of them seen only once. Sequencing used peripheral blood, obtained 180 days after TCRalphabeta/CD19-depleted stem cell transplant. The receptor source for this set is a male patient aged 2 to 10 who had a stem cell transplant for chronic granulomatous disease, so the T cells may come from the graft donor.

A few counts support this clonotype. The chain is built from TRBV29-1 and TRBJ1-2; D gene ambiguous. The germline CDR1 and CDR2 sequences are SQVTM and ANQGSEA. Trimming pared 4 bases from V and 7 bases from J, leaving 13 bases between. This CDR3 is 12 amino acids long. CDR3 DNA sequence: TGCAGCGTTGGGCCCGGCATAGGTGGCTACACCTTC. Translated: CSVGPGIGGYTF.

The chain uses TRBV7-9 and TRBJ2-5; 8 bases are a match to TRBD1. V was pared by 5 bases and J by 0 bases, with 5 bases of the junction left unmatched. In germline, CDR1 is SEHNR, CDR2 FQNEAQ (reference sequence). The CDR3 contains 15 residues. The CDR3 nucleotides are TGTGCCAGCAGCCCCCGGGACAGGTACCAAGAGACCCAGTACTTC. It translates to CASSPRDRYQETQYF.

The sample holds many counts of this clonotype. The chain has TRBV7-2 and TRBJ2-7; D unclear. The V end was cut by 1 base, the J end by 2 bases, with 9 bases between. Germline V CDR1 and CDR2: SGHTA, FQGNSA. The CDR3 is made up of 14 amino acids. The chain's CDR3 is CASSLESATYEQYF. DNA of the CDR3: TGTGCCAGCAGCTTAGAAAGCGCCACCTACGAGCAGTACTTC.

Ten or more counts support this clonotype. V usage is TRBV28 and J usage is TRBJ2-7; the match to TRBD2 covers 9 bases. J was trimmed by 0 bases and V by 5 bases; bases with no gene match: 5. The germline gives CDR1 MDHEN, CDR2 SYDVKM. The CDR3 is 15 residues long. CDR3 nucleotide sequence: TGTGCCAGCAGTACCACTAGCGGGCCCTCCTACGAGCAGTACTTC. Translated: CASSTTSGPSYEQYF.

This clonotype appeared a few times. This chain joins TRBV5-5 and TRBJ2-1; D perhaps matches TRBD1 (6 bases). This CDR3 comprises 14 residues. CDR1 is SGHKS and CDR2 is YYEKEE in the germline V gene (reference sequence). The V gene lost 4 bases and the J gene lost 3 bases, with 11 bases spanning the gap. The CDR3, as DNA: TGTGCCAGCAGCGGGGCAGGGGTCTACAATGAGCAGTTCTTC. It encodes CASSGAGVYNEQFF.

This clonotype occurred many times. The chain carries TRBV29-1 and TRBJ1-1; the match to TRBD1 covers 10 bases. V lost 8 bases, J lost 5 bases, and 5 bases stayed unmatched. Germline loops: CDR1 SQVTM, CDR2 ANQGSEA. The CDR3 is 12 residues long. CDR3 DNA: TGCAGCTCCGACAGGGGGCCTACTGAAGCTTTCTTT. Amino acids: CSSDRGPTEAFF.

This clonotype has a count of ten or more. The rearrangement links TRBV24-1 to TRBJ2-1; 7 nucleotides line up with TRBD2. J lost 2 bases, V lost 2 bases, and 5 bases had no gene match. CDR1 and CDR2 (germline): KGHDR, SFDVKD. CDR3 size: 16 residues. The CDR3 DNA reads as TGTGCCACCAGTGATTGGGCGGGAGCCGCCTACAATGAGCAGTTCTTC. It yields the protein CATSDWAGAAYNEQFF.

This clonotype has ten or more counts. The chain employs TRBV28 and TRBJ1-5, with TRBD1 matching over 9 bases. CDR3 size: 15 residues. Trimming cost V 6 bases and J 5 bases; bases outside gene matches: 8. Germline lookup yields CDR1 MDHEN and CDR2 SYDVKM. As DNA, the CDR3 is TGTGCCAGCAGCGCCAAACAGGGGGCACATCAGCCCCAGCATTTT. Amino acids: CASSAKQGAHQPQHF. Supplemented by reference TRBV28 and TRBJ1-5, the full variable domain reads DVKVTQSSRYLVKRTGEKVFLECVQDMDHENMFWYRQDPGLGLRLIYFSYDVKMKEKGDIPEGYSVSREKKERFSLILESASTNQTSMYLCASSAKQGAHQPQHFGDGTRLSIL.

This clonotype was seen ten or more times. V gene TRBV11-3 combines with J gene TRBJ2-5; D possibly corresponds to TRBD2 (5 bases). Trimming shortened V by 1 base and J by 4 bases, and 13 bases separated the two germline ends. Germline CDR1 reads SGHNT; CDR2 reads YENEEA. CDR3 length: 15 amino acids. The CDR3 region is CASSLGQHAGETQYF. In DNA, the CDR3 is TGTGCCAGCAGCTTAGGCCAACATGCGGGAGAGACCCAGTACTTC.

This clonotype was counted ten times or more. The chain couples TRBV12-3 or TRBV12-4 to TRBJ1-5; D unresolved. The V end was cut by 6 bases, the J end by 0 bases, with 6 bases between. CDR3 length equals 13 residues. The chain's CDR3 is CASRPNSNQPQHF. The DNA of the CDR3 is TGTGCCAGCAGACCGAATAGCAATCAGCCCCAGCATTTT.

This clonotype was detected ten times or more. This sequence joins TRBV12-3 or TRBV12-4 and TRBJ2-2; no definite D call. V lost 6 bases and J 5 bases, leaving 10 bases between the germline ends. The CDR3 has 13 residues. The CDR3 loop is CASSTDGTGELFF. As DNA, the CDR3 is TGTGCCAGCAGCACCGACGGAACCGGGGAGCTGTTTTTT.

In its sample, this clonotype was seen once. Possible read error: a much larger clone is one base away. The chain uses TRBV5-6 and TRBJ2-2, with unresolved D. Trimming removed 4 bases at V and 4 bases at J, with 8 bases between. CDR3 length equals 13 residues. Germline V gives CDR1 SGHDT, CDR2 YYEEEE. CDR3 region: CASSAAFTGELFF. In nucleotides, the CDR3 is TGTGCCAGCAGCGCCGCGTTCACCGGGGAGCTGTTTTTT.

This clonotype has ten or more counts. V gene TRBV4-1 combines with J gene TRBJ2-3; perhaps TRBD2 as D (6 bases). This CDR3 has 16 residues. V was clipped by 3 bases and J by 4 bases, with 17 bases between them. Germline values: CDR1 MGHRA, CDR2 YSYEKL. The CDR3 sequence is CASSHLGISGADTQYF. For the CDR3, the DNA is TGCGCCAGCAGCCACCTGGGAATTAGCGGAGCAGATACGCAGTATTTT.

This clonotype showed up many times. The V gene is TRBV7-2, the J gene TRBJ1-5; D unresolved. V was shortened by 2 bases and J by 6 bases, with 5 bases between the two germline ends. Per germline, CDR1 SGHTA and CDR2 FQGNSA. The CDR3 contains 12 residues. The CDR3 loop is CASSLKFQPQHF. The CDR3 DNA is TGTGCCAGCAGCTTAAAGTTTCAGCCCCAGCATTTT.

The table lists this clonotype with many counts. The chain employs TRBV5-1 and TRBJ2-7; 10 bases are shared with TRBD2. The CDR3 is 19 amino acids. The V gene end was trimmed by 0 bases and the J gene end by 0 bases; junction bases not matched to a gene: 12. CDR1 and CDR2 (germline): SGHRS, YFSETQ. The CDR3 DNA is TGCGCCAGCAGCTTGGAGCCTAGCGGGAGATCTTGGGTCTCCTACGAGCAGTACTTC. Translating it yields CASSLEPSGRSWVSYEQYF.

This clonotype was counted at least ten times. The rearrangement links TRBV7-6 to TRBJ2-7; tentative D call: TRBD2 (6 bases). The CDR3 is 13 amino acids. Per germline, CDR1 SGHVS and CDR2 FNYEAQ. V gave up 6 bases and J gave up 0 bases, with 9 bases separating them. The CDR3 nucleotides are TGTGCCAGCAGTATAGCGGCCTCCTACGAGCAGTACTTC. Its translation: CASSIAASYEQYF.

Ten or more counts support this clonotype. The J gene is TRBJ2-7, the V gene TRBV25-1; D remains ambiguous. V lost 8 bases to trimming and J lost 5 bases, with 13 bases between them. Germline-derived CDR1 and CDR2 are MGHDK and SYGVNS. This CDR3 is 12 amino acids long. In DNA, the CDR3 is TGTGCCAGCTCTAGAGTGGGGAACGAGCAGTACTTC. It translates to CASSRVGNEQYF.

The chain is built from TRBV7-2 and TRBJ1-4; the match to TRBD1 covers 7 bases. V shed 5 bases and J 3 bases; nucleotides not matched to a gene: 6. Germline CDR1 reads SGHTA; CDR2 reads FQGNSA. The CDR3 contains 15 residues. CDR3 in amino acids: CASSGGDRANEKLFF. CDR3 DNA sequence: TGTGCCAGCAGCGGAGGGGACAGAGCTAATGAAAAACTGTTTTTT.

This clonotype has a handful of counts. This chain uses TRBV7-3 with TRBJ2-6, with D perhaps matching TRBD2 (7 bases). Trimming removed 1 base at V and 3 bases at J, with 16 bases between. Per germline, CDR1 SGHTA and CDR2 FQGTGA. This CDR3 spans 18 amino acids. The CDR3 nucleotides are TGTGCCAGCAGCTTAAAAGGGAGGGCAGGGGTTGGGGCCAACGTCCTGACTTTC. Its translation is CASSLKGRAGVGANVLTF.

A word on this clonotype: This sequence may be a read error, since a much larger clone differs from it by one base. J is TRBJ2-4 and V is TRBV20-1; tentative D call: TRBD1 (7 bases). CDR1 is DFQATT and CDR2 is SNEGSKA in the germline V gene (reference sequence). The CDR3 runs to 21 residues. V shed 1 base and J shed 0 bases, with 28 bases lying between them. CDR3 sequence (DNA): TGCAGTGCTAGAGTGTCTTTGGCGGGACAGACTTTATGGCTAGCCAAAAACATTCAGTACTTC. It encodes CSARVSLAGQTLWLAKNIQYF.

The chain links TRBV5-1 to TRBJ2-1; the D is unclear. V dropped 1 base and J dropped 9 bases, with 14 bases sitting between them. The CDR3 covers 14 residues. Per the germline V gene, CDR1 is SGHRS and CDR2 is YFSETQ. The CDR3 here is CASSLLRTNGEQFF. The CDR3 DNA reads TGCGCCAGCAGCTTGCTGAGGACGAACGGTGAGCAGTTCTTC.

In regard to this clonotype: A much more abundant neighbour one base away suggests this may be a read error. The chain carries TRBV20-1 and TRBJ2-7, with 7 bases fitting TRBD2. The CDR3 contains 14 residues. From germline, CDR1 is DFQATT and CDR2 SNEGSKA (reference sequence). The CDR3 bases are TGCAGTGCCGAACGGGTCAGGAGCGGGGTCGAGCCGTACTTC. It codes for CSAERVRSGVEPYF.

This clonotype was detected many times. The chain combines TRBV7-2 with TRBJ2-7; D is perhaps TRBD2 (5 bases). The CDR3 spans 15 residues. Germline V gene data show CDR1 as SGHTA and CDR2 as FQGNSA. Trimming stripped 2 bases from V and 0 bases from J, with 11 bases between. The CDR3 sequence: CASSLRPGYSYEQYF. DNA of the CDR3: TGTGCCAGCAGCTTACGACCGGGATACTCCTACGAGCAGTACTTC.

In this sample, this clonotype turned up many times. The chain carries TRBV28 and TRBJ1-5; D uncertain. The CDR3 spans 14 residues. Trimming took 3 bases from V and 0 from J, leaving 6 bases between them. The germline CDR1 and CDR2 sequences are MDHEN and SYDVKM. This chain's CDR3 is CASSFVPSNQPQHF. The DNA for the CDR3 is TGTGCCAGCAGTTTTGTACCTAGCAATCAGCCCCAGCATTTT.

As to this clonotype: A much more abundant neighbour one base away suggests this may be a read error. This chain joins TRBV6-1 and TRBJ2-2; D may be TRBD1 (6 bases). In germline, CDR1 is MNHNS, CDR2 SASEGT. This CDR3 region has 13 residues. V was cut by 8 bases and J by 5 bases, with 12 bases left in between. The CDR3 region has the DNA TGTGCCAGCGGTGGACAGCCGACCGGGGAGCTGTTTTTT. It codes for CASGGQPTGELFF.

Only a few counts were recorded for this clonotype. V is TRBV20-1 and J is TRBJ1-5, with D perhaps matching TRBD1 (5 bases). V was clipped by 5 bases and J by 3 bases, with 17 bases between them. CDR1 DFQATT and CDR2 SNEGSKA come from the germline V gene (reference sequence). The CDR3 consists of 15 residues. The CDR3 here is CSARQPGRTNQPQHF. CDR3 DNA: TGCAGTGCTCGTCAACCGGGACGGACCAATCAGCCCCAGCATTTT.

This clonotype occurred many times. This chain joins TRBV21-1 and TRBJ2-1; no DNA check was done on the table's D call, TRBD2. TRBV21-1 is listed as a pseudogene. The CDR3 consists of 10 residues. The DNA of the CDR3 is TGTGCCAGCCTAGTCTTTGAGCAGTTCTTC. It encodes CASLVFEQFF.

This clonotype has a count of ten or more. The genes are TRBV29-1 and TRBJ2-1; 8 bases are a match to TRBD2. The CDR3 contains 15 residues. Trimming removed 4 bases from V and 4 bases from J; junction bases left unmatched: 9. Germline CDR1 reads SQVTM; CDR2 reads ANQGSEA. The CDR3 sequence: CSVVGEREFYNEQFF. The CDR3 nucleotides read TGCAGCGTTGTTGGGGAGCGGGAGTTTTACAATGAGCAGTTCTTC.